This TCR beta chain was found in a study of blood T cell repertoires in COVID-19. Study at large: Material from acute and convalescent COVID-19 was sourced from the United States, Italy and Spain. PBMCs, B-cell-depleted T cells, or T cells were the source of the cDNA or gDNA that made up the material.

This CDR3 region has 13 residues. From germline, CDR1 is LNHDA and CDR2 SQIVND (reference sequence). The V segment lost 9 bases and the J segment 7 bases; nucleotides outside the gene matches: 10. In the study's own analysis: For nucleated cells, counts were estimated from reference gene primer amplification. Only in-frame clones appear in the TCRdb table, and some are missing; sequencing was by immunoSEQ multiplex PCR. That table is the source of V, J and clone size, and D and trimming were worked out from the DNA. The table records 120,000 to 150,000 clones, 85% to 90% of them present only once. Sequenced input: peripheral blood. This TCR came from a woman aged 60-75 years with active COVID-19. The chain uses TRBV19 and TRBJ1-2; 8 bases align to TRBD1. The DNA for the CDR3 is TGTGCCAGCTCCGACAGGGGAACGGGTGGCTACACCTTC. Translation: CASSDRGTGGYTF.